These 15 T cell receptor beta chains were sequenced from one sample in a study of blood T cell repertoires in COVID-19 (dated by TCRdb to the early 2020s). Library construction relied on the immunoSEQ multiplex PCR assay. TCRdb retrieved this table from immuneACCESS and kept in-frame rearrangements only. Not all clones are present; in checked studies, unresolved V genes account for under half, and no reason is known for the remainder. This sample lists 45,000 to 65,000 clones; over 80% were detected once. Together, the top ten hold around 7.5% of the sample. Sequencing was performed on peripheral blood. The receptors stem from a man aged 65 to 79 with active COVID-19.

V gene TRBV7-2 combines with J gene TRBJ2-7; 8 nucleotides agree with TRBD2. Germline lookup yields CDR1 SGHTA and CDR2 FQGNSA. This CDR3 is built from 14 residues. Germline trimming cut 1 base from V and 2 bases from J; bases unmatched to any gene: 1. CDR3: CASSLVRGAYEQYF. The CDR3, as DNA: TGTGCCAGCAGCTTAGTGCGGGGGGCCTACGAGCAGTACTTC.

The chain joins TRBV4-1 to TRBJ1-3, with no clear D. The germline V gene has CDR1 MGHRA and CDR2 YSYEKL. Trimming removed 0 bases at V and 3 bases at J, with 6 bases between. The CDR3 is made up of 14 amino acids. The CDR3 here is CASSQDAVGNTIYF. The CDR3 region has the DNA TGCGCCAGCAGCCAAGACGCAGTTGGAAACACCATATATTTT.

This clone was detected only a few times. The V call is TRBV7-6, the J call TRBJ1-2; TRBD1 matches at 9 bases. Looked up from germline, CDR1 is SGHVS and CDR2 is FNYEAQ. Losses at the gene ends were 1 base for V and 6 bases for J; bases not matched to a gene: 6. This CDR3 is built from 15 residues. This chain's CDR3 is CASSLEETGGNGYTF. For the CDR3, the DNA is TGTGCCAGCAGCTTAGAAGAGACAGGGGGTAATGGCTACACCTTC. Drawing the rest from reference TRBV7-6 and TRBJ1-2, the complete variable domain is GAGVSQSPRYKVTKRGQDVALRCDPISGHVSLYWYRQALGQGPEFLTYFNYEAQQDKSGLPNDRFSAERPEGSISTLTIQRTEQRDSAMYRCASSLEETGGNGYTFGSGTRLTVV.

The rearrangement links TRBV6-6 to TRBJ1-6, with D hard to call. CDR1 and CDR2 (germline): MNHNY, SVGAGI (reference sequence). The CDR3 spans 13 residues. The V end lost 2 bases, the J end lost 5 bases, and 4 bases lay between the germline ends. CDR3 DNA sequence: TGTGCCAGCAGTTACCCTGATAATTCACCCCTCCACTTT. It codes for CASSYPDNSPLHF.

CDR3 coding DNA: TGTGCCATCAGTGAAGGGACAGGCAAACAGTACTTC. It is translated as CAISEGTGKQYF. The rearrangement uses TRBV10-3 and TRBJ2-7, with 8 bases lining up with TRBD1. Trimming took 3 bases from V and 10 from J; bases not matched to a gene: 5. CDR3 length: 12 amino acids. CDR1 and CDR2 (germline): ENHRY, SYGVKD.

The gene calls are TRBV19 and TRBJ1-2; 8 positions agree with TRBD1. CDR3 length: 14 residues. Germline CDR1 and CDR2: LNHDA and SQIVND (reference sequence). V dropped 6 bases and J dropped 2; count of bases not matched to a gene: 5. The DNA for the CDR3 is TGTGCCAGTAGCACAGGGGGGGAAAACTATGGCTACACCTTC. It encodes CASSTGGENYGYTF.

The chain employs TRBV30 and TRBJ2-3; 13 nucleotides align to TRBD2. V was pared by 4 bases and J by 10 bases, with 14 bases of the junction left unmatched. This CDR3 is built from 16 residues. CDR1 is GTSNPN and CDR2 is SVGIG in the germline V gene (reference sequence). CDR3 nucleotides: TGTGCCTGGACCAAGCCCGGGACTAGCGGGACAGGTGCGCAGTATTTT. It specifies CAWTKPGTSGTGAQYF.

The V and J genes are TRBV7-2 and TRBJ1-2; TRBD1 matches 8 bases. The CDR3 is made up of 14 amino acids. With 2 bases clipped from V and 6 bases from J, the junction kept 5 bases outside the gene matches. Germline loops: CDR1 SGHTA, CDR2 FQGNSA. CDR3: CASSLNRGSDGYTF. DNA for the CDR3: TGTGCCAGCAGCTTAAACAGGGGGAGCGATGGCTACACCTTC.

The chain carries TRBV3-1 (or the pseudogene TRBV3-2) and TRBJ1-1, with TRBD1 identical over 10 bases. CDR1 is LGHDT, CDR2 YNNKEL, per germline (reference sequence). With V trimmed by 0 bases and J by 5 bases, 9 bases remained unmatched. There are 17 residues in the CDR3. This CDR3 reads CASSQETGGPRYTEAFF. CDR3 in DNA: TGTGCCAGCAGCCAAGAGACAGGGGGCCCCAGATATACTGAAGCTTTCTTT.

This chain uses TRBV3-1 (or the pseudogene TRBV3-2) with TRBJ1-6; D unresolved. Germline CDR1 and CDR2: LGHDT and YNNKEL (reference sequence). V was clipped by 4 bases and J by 8 bases, with 12 bases between them. The CDR3 spans 14 residues. CDR3 region: CASSLPTRYSPLHF. In nucleotides, the CDR3 is TGTGCCAGCAGCCTTCCTACGCGGTATTCACCCCTCCACTTT.

This chain connects TRBV30 to TRBJ2-3, with D possibly matching TRBD2 (6 bases). Trimming took 4 bases from V and 6 from J, leaving 20 bases between them. The CDR3 extends over 15 amino acids. The germline CDR1 and CDR2 sequences are GTSNPN and SVGIG (reference sequence). CDR3 nucleotides: TGTGCCTGGACCGGAATCGGGAGCCGGGGGGATACGCAGTATTTT. It yields the protein CAWTGIGSRGDTQYF.

V gene TRBV19 combines with J gene TRBJ2-7, with 10 nucleotides matching TRBD1. V trimming: 3 bases; J trimming: 6 bases; junction bases outside the gene matches: 8. This CDR3 has 15 residues. Germline values: CDR1 LNHDA, CDR2 SQIVND (reference sequence). CDR3 coding DNA: TGTGCCAGTAGTATCCTGGACGGGACAGGGGTCGAGCAGTACTTC. Translating it yields CASSILDGTGVEQYF.

The chain links TRBV7-9 to TRBJ2-3; possibly TRBD1 for D (5 bases). The CDR3 length is 16 residues. The germline gives CDR1 SEHNR, CDR2 FQNEAQ (reference sequence). Trimming took 6 bases from V and 2 from J, leaving 18 bases between them. CDR3 in amino acids: CASRRGRLGHTDTQYF. The CDR3 bases are TGTGCCAGCAGACGCGGCAGGTTAGGACACACAGATACGCAGTATTTT.

The chain is built from TRBV30 and TRBJ2-5, with 9 bases aligning to TRBD2. Trimming removed 0 bases from V and 5 bases from J; junction bases left unmatched: 13. CDR1 is GTSNPN and CDR2 is SVGIG in the germline V gene (reference sequence). The CDR3 runs to 17 residues. The CDR3 reads CAWSVLASGATGETQYF. The CDR3 DNA follows: TGTGCCTGGAGTGTACTGGCTAGCGGGGCTACAGGGGAGACCCAGTACTTC.

V usage is TRBV30 and J usage is TRBJ1-5, with no clear D. Germline V gene sequence: CDR1 GTSNPN, CDR2 SVGIG (reference sequence). CDR3 length: 16 residues. Trimming took 0 bases from V and 0 from J, leaving 12 bases between them. The CDR3 DNA is TGTGCCTGGAGTGTACCCTTGGAGTATAGCAATCAGCCCCAGCATTTT. Amino acid sequence: CAWSVPLEYSNQPQHF.